Here is one T cell receptor beta chain with its context. Its cognate antigen is unknown. The sample belongs to a study of T cell responses to AZD1222 COVID-19 vaccine. Overall study findings and caveats: There were mostly white British donors and more females than males, and clonal diversity was possibly underestimated.

The germline V gene encodes CDR1 SGHTA and CDR2 FQGNSA. V lost 1 base and J lost 2, with 10 bases in between. The CDR3 is 15 amino acids. Sequencing used immunoSEQ multiplex PCR; TCRdb keeps in-frame clones, though not all of them. The table shows some 120,000 clones, with about 90% occurring only once. Material: peripheral blood, obtained on day 0 of MenACWY control vaccination. The chain uses TRBV7-2 and TRBJ2-3; unclear D gene. The clonotype comes from an adult in good health. CDR3 nucleotides: TGTGCCAGCAGCTTAGAAGGTCTCGCCACAGATACGCAGTATTTT. Residues: CASSLEGLATDTQYF.